Following are 10 T cell receptor beta chains from one sample sequenced in a study of blood T cells in healthy people across ages. For the second PCR, which ran for about 6 to 12 cycles, a sample-barcoded 5' primer and a J-beta primer mix were used. MiXCR, run by TCRdb on the 5' RACE reads, gives a single entry per CDR3 protein. The repertoire holds hundreds of thousands of distinct CDR3 sequences, with less than 35% as singletons. Sequencing was done on a sample of blood. Source of these receptors: a woman of 80 years or more in good health.

This clonotype has only a few counts. J is TRBJ1-5 and V is TRBV12-3 or TRBV12-4; TRBD1 might be the D (6 bases). This CDR3 is 15 amino acids long. V dropped 1 base and J dropped 5 bases, with 12 bases sitting between them. The CDR3 DNA reads TGTGCCAGCAGTTTAGAAGGACAGACTTATCAGCCCCAGCATTTT. This encodes CASSLEGQTYQPQHF.

Points on this clonotype: A single base separates this from a much larger clone, so it may be a read error. This chain links TRBV5-1 with TRBJ2-1; 9 nucleotides line up with TRBD2. Germline V gene sequence: CDR1 SGHRS, CDR2 YFSETQ. The CDR3 covers 15 residues. The V and J ends lost 3 bases and 8 bases, in that order; junction bases with no gene match: 9. The CDR3 bases are TGCGCCAGCAGCTCGGTGCGGGGGGGCGTTGATGAGCAGTTCTTC. Protein: CASSSVRGGVDEQFF.

There are many counts of this clonotype. V gene TRBV6-2 or TRBV6-3 combines with J gene TRBJ2-5, with 13 positions matching TRBD2. This CDR3 has 18 amino acids. V shed 6 bases and J 2 bases; nucleotides not matched to a gene: 12. Germline V lookup: CDR1 MNHEY, CDR2 SVGEGT. The CDR3 loop is CASRTTRLAGGLQETQYF. The CDR3 DNA follows: TGTGCCAGCAGGACGACTCGACTAGCGGGGGGTTTACAAGAGACCCAGTACTTC.

This clonotype appeared many times. The gene calls are TRBV20-1 and TRBJ2-5; the D gene is possibly TRBD1 (6 bases). The germline CDR1 and CDR2 sequences are DFQATT and SNEGSKA (reference sequence). The CDR3 has 14 residues. With 5 bases removed from V and 5 bases from J, the gap between germline ends came to 18 bases. In nucleotides, the CDR3 is TGCAGTGCTCGGGCAGGGGAAGTGGGCGAGACCCAGTACTTC. Translated, it gives CSARAGEVGETQYF.

This clonotype was picked up one time. CDR3 sequence (DNA): TGTGCCAGCAGGCCCGGGACAGGGCGAAAGACCGGGGAGCTGTTTTTT. It yields the protein CASRPGTGRKTGELFF. This rearrangement joins TRBV27 to TRBJ2-2; TRBD1 agrees at 9 bases. V shed 6 bases and J 5 bases; nucleotides not matched to a gene: 10. This CDR3 comprises 16 residues. From germline, CDR1 is MNHEY and CDR2 SMNVEV (reference sequence).

V usage is TRBV20-1 and J usage is TRBJ1-1, with 7 bases identical to TRBD1. V was clipped by 3 bases and J by 10 bases; unmatched bases: 5. The germline V gene encodes CDR1 DFQATT and CDR2 SNEGSKA (reference sequence). The CDR3 consists of 11 residues. The CDR3: CSARKQGLAFF. CDR3 DNA sequence: TGCAGTGCTAGGAAACAGGGGTTAGCTTTCTTT.

The chain joins TRBV7-8 to TRBJ1-3, with D hard to call. Trimming pared 8 bases from V and 0 bases from J, leaving 17 bases between. Germline CDR1 is SGHVS and CDR2 is FQNEAQ. The CDR3 has 16 amino acids. CDR3 protein: CASSSSYTSSGNTIYF. The DNA of the CDR3 is TGTGCCAGCTCCTCCTCGTATACCAGCTCTGGAAACACCATATATTTT. Full variable domain (missing parts from reference TRBV7-8 and TRBJ1-3): GAGVSQSPRYKVAKRGQDVALRCDPISGHVSLFWYQQALGQGPEFLTYFQNEAQLDKSGLPSDRFFAERPEGSVSTLKIQRTQQEDSAVYLCASSSSYTSSGNTIYFGEGSWLTVV.

A word on this clonotype: A read error may be the cause here, since a much bigger clone is one base away. This chain uses TRBV7-2 with TRBJ2-3; weak D call: TRBD2 (6 bases). This CDR3 spans 14 amino acids. Per germline, CDR1 SGHTA and CDR2 FQGNSA. DNA of the CDR3: TGTGCCAGCAGGTTGGGGGGTTACACAAATACGCAGTATTTT. Protein product: CASRLGGYTNTQYF. Drawing the rest from reference TRBV7-2 and TRBJ2-3, the complete variable domain is GAGVSQSPSNKVTEKGKDVELRCDPISGHTALYWYRQSLGQGLEFLIYFQGNSAPDKSGLPSDRFSAERTGGSVSTLTIQRTQQEDSAVYLCASRLGGYTNTQYFGPGTRLTVL.

The chain carries TRBV7-9 and TRBJ2-1; D is unresolved. The J call may not be correct, given that the DNA end is closer to TRBJ2-7. This CDR3 is built from 14 residues. Germline loops: CDR1 SEHNR, CDR2 FQNEAQ (reference sequence). This chain's CDR3 is CASSPRVGYNEQYF. The DNA of the CDR3 is TGTGCCAGCAGCCCTAGGGTCGGGTACAATGAGCAGTACTTC.

A word on this clonotype: Given a much more abundant clone one base away, this may be a read error. The CDR3 protein is CASSSSRVGRSGTNVLTF. CDR3 nucleotides: TGTGCCAGCAGTTCTTCCAGGGTTGGGAGGTCTGGGACCAACGTCCTGACTTTC. This rearrangement joins TRBV12-3 or TRBV12-4 to TRBJ2-6, with a tentative D call TRBD2 (6 bases). The CDR3 contains 18 residues.